This paragraph reports one T cell receptor (beta chain). Its specificity is unknown. This specimen belongs to a study of blood T cells in healthy people across ages. Sample donors were healthy Caucasian individuals that came from Russia, aged roughly 6 to 95. The study's findings and limits: Unknown donor CMV status possibly confounded expanded clonotype changes. Older age coincided with a roughly linear decline in TCR beta diversity per million T cells.

This CDR3 is built from 14 residues. Germline V gene sequence: CDR1 KGHDR, CDR2 SFDVKD. Trimming pared 4 bases from V and 8 bases from J, leaving 15 bases between. Primers used in a second PCR of about 6 to 11 cycles were a sample-barcoded 5' primer and a J-beta primer mix. Every cDNA molecule bore a tag from a template-switch adaptor containing 12 random nucleotides. Each CDR3 protein gets one entry after TCRdb re-called the 5' RACE reads with MiXCR. The sample includes about 1.4 million distinct CDR3 sequences, approximately 59% of them seen just once. The V and J genes are TRBV24-1 and TRBJ2-3; D may be TRBD1 (5 bases). The sequence was obtained from a young man in good health. Sequencing input: blood. CDR3 loop: CATSEPLDSSTQYF. The DNA for the CDR3 is TGTGCCACCAGTGAGCCACTTGACAGTAGTACGCAGTATTTT.